This entry describes one T cell receptor beta chain. With 7 bases clipped from V and 13 bases from J, the junction kept 6 bases outside the gene matches. This CDR3 comprises 13 residues. Per germline, CDR1 SNHLY and CDR2 FYNNEI. The sample comes from a study of blood T cell repertoires in COVID-19. Across the study: Samples representing acute and convalescent COVID-19 were sourced from the United States, Italy and Spain.

In the study's own analysis: Quantification of nucleated cells was approximated via reference gene primer amplification. Repertoires were generated with immunoSEQ multiplex PCR, while TCRdb's copy carries only in-frame clones and drops some. The V and J calls and clone size come from that table; D and trimming were worked out from the DNA. The sample shows some 80,000 clones, around 89% of them seen only once. This rearrangement joins TRBV2 to TRBJ2-1; 14 bases fit TRBD2. The sequence was collected from a human donor in a cohort sampled during active COVID-19. The sample was peripheral blood. The CDR3 DNA reads as TGTGCCAGCACCCTGGGACTAGCGGGAGACCAGTTCTTC. As protein: CASTLGLAGDQFF.